This T cell receptor (beta chain) was recovered during a study of T cell clones after liver transplantation. Study summary: Three of the eight recipients were HCV-positive; the rest had non-autoimmune, non-viral transplant indications.

Measured with immunoSEQ multiplex PCR; TCRdb has only the in-frame clones, and not every one. The sample has some 120,000 clones; roughly nine tenths are singletons. Source: CD4+ T cells from blood, taken 12 months after liver transplant. The clonotype comes from a human patient who received a liver transplant. Some T cells may be transferred from the graft donor.

The CDR3 reads CASTQAAGETEQYF. CDR3 DNA: TGTGCCAGCACCCAAGCTGCGGGAGAAACCGAGCAGTACTTC. The rearrangement links TRBV6-1 to TRBJ2-7; 7 positions agree with TRBD2. The CDR3 loop spans 14 amino acids. Unmatched junction bases numbered 12, after V lost 7 bases and J lost 6 bases. Germline V CDR1 and CDR2: MNHNS, SASEGT.